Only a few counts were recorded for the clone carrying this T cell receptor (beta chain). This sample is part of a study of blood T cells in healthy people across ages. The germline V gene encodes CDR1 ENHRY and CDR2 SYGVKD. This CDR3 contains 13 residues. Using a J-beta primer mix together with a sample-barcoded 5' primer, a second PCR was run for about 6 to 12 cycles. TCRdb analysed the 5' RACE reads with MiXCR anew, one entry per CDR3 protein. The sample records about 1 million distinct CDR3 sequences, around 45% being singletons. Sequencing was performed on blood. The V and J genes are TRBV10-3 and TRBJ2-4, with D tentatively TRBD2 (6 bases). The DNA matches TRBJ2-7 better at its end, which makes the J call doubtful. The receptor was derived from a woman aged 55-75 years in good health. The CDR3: CAISEGGNYEQYF. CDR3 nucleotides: TGTGCCATCAGTGAGGGAGGGAACTACGAGCAGTACTTC.